The 22 T cell receptor beta chains below were found in one sample sequenced in a study of blood T cell repertoires in COVID-19. The assay was immunoSEQ multiplex PCR, and TCRdb's table has in-frame clones only and misses some. Of roughly 67,000 clones in the sample, roughly 90% are singletons; the top ten hold roughly 1.2%. Sequencing was performed on peripheral blood. The receptors were gathered from a woman aged 55-69 years with acute or convalescent COVID-19.

Only one count was recorded for this clone. The gene calls are TRBV10-2 and TRBJ2-5; 9 bases are a match to TRBD1. Looked up from germline, CDR1 is WSHSY and CDR2 is SAAADI. CDR3 length: 15 residues. The V and J ends lost 6 bases and 1 base, in that order; junction bases with no gene match: 6. The CDR3: CASRGDRAFQETQYF. The CDR3 bases are TGCGCCAGCAGAGGGGACAGGGCTTTCCAAGAGACCCAGTACTTC.

The chain is built from TRBV5-5 and TRBJ1-5; 7 positions match TRBD1. The CDR3 covers 16 residues. Germline trimming cut 0 bases from V and 5 bases from J; bases unmatched to any gene: 8. Germline V gene lookup returns CDR1 SGHKS and CDR2 YYEKEE (reference sequence). CDR3 amino acids: CASSLVTGLDDQPQHF. In nucleotides, the CDR3 is TGTGCCAGCAGCTTGGTGACAGGGCTTGACGATCAGCCCCAGCATTTT.

The V gene is TRBV5-1, the J gene TRBJ2-6, with 10 bases matching TRBD2. Looked up from germline, CDR1 is SGHRS and CDR2 is YFSETQ. The CDR3 is 21 amino acids. Trimming took 0 bases from V and 4 from J; bases not matched to a gene: 16. This chain's CDR3 is CASSLESARGTSEYGANVLTF. The CDR3 region has the DNA TGCGCCAGCAGCTTGGAAAGTGCTCGTGGGACTAGCGAATACGGGGCCAACGTCCTGACTTTC.

The genes are TRBV27 and TRBJ1-2, with D maybe TRBD1 (6 bases). The germline gives CDR1 MNHEY, CDR2 SMNVEV (reference sequence). The length of the CDR3 is 13 residues. The V and J ends lost 5 bases and 5 bases respectively, with 12 bases between them. CDR3: CASSPRGIYGYTF. In DNA form, the CDR3 reads TGTGCCAGCAGTCCGAGGGGGATATATGGCTACACCTTC.

This clone appeared a few times. The rearrangement links TRBV7-8 to TRBJ1-5, with TRBD1 matching over 9 bases. V trimming: 4 bases; J trimming: 7 bases; junction bases outside the gene matches: 11. This CDR3 has 16 amino acids. CDR1 and CDR2 (germline): SGHVS, FQNEAQ. The CDR3 reads CASSSGQGGVQQPQHF. DNA for the CDR3: TGTGCCAGCAGCTCGGGACAGGGAGGAGTACAGCAGCCCCAGCATTTT.

In nucleotides, the CDR3 is TGTGCCAGCAGCTTGTCAAGGGGGCGCGGTCAGCCCCAGCATTTT. This sequence encodes CASSLSRGRGQPQHF. The chain has TRBV7-8 and TRBJ1-5; 7 bases are shared with TRBD1. V trimming: 3 bases; J trimming: 6 bases; junction bases outside the gene matches: 8. In germline, CDR1 is SGHVS, CDR2 FQNEAQ. There are 15 residues in the CDR3.

The chain employs TRBV19 and TRBJ1-6; 8 bases agree with TRBD1. V lost 3 bases to trimming and J lost 9 bases; unmatched junction nucleotides: 7. This CDR3 is 15 amino acids long. Looked up from germline, CDR1 is LNHDA and CDR2 is SQIVND (reference sequence). DNA of the CDR3: TGTGCCAGTAGTATCCCCCACAGGGGGGGTTCACCCCTCCACTTT. Amino acid sequence: CASSIPHRGGSPLHF.

The chain links TRBV18 to TRBJ1-4, with D perhaps TRBD1 (5 bases). V was pared by 3 bases and J by 8 bases, with 10 bases between. The CDR3 is made up of 13 amino acids. Germline V gene sequence: CDR1 KGHSH, CDR2 LQKENI. CDR3 sequence (DNA): TGTGCCAGCTCACCCAGGGAGGCGGAAAAACTGTTTTTT. It encodes CASSPREAEKLFF.

The chain is built from TRBV5-4 and TRBJ1-3; 7 nucleotides line up with TRBD1. Germline V gene data show CDR1 as SGHNT and CDR2 as YYREEE (reference sequence). This CDR3 contains 14 residues. The V gene end was trimmed by 1 base and the J gene end by 5 bases; junction bases not matched to a gene: 3. The CDR3 reads CASSLLGQRNTIYF. The CDR3 coding sequence is TGTGCCAGCAGCTTGCTGGGACAGAGAAACACCATATATTTT.

This clone was counted once. The CDR3 region is CASSLWDGGATNEKLFF. In nucleotides, the CDR3 is TGTGCCAGTAGTCTTTGGGATGGAGGTGCAACTAATGAAAAACTGTTTTTT. The chain links TRBV19 to TRBJ1-4; D not certain. The CDR3 contains 17 residues. Per the germline V gene, CDR1 is LNHDA and CDR2 is SQIVND (reference sequence). Trimming took 5 bases from V and 0 from J, leaving 16 bases between them.

The rearrangement links TRBV6-6 to TRBJ1-1; D remains unclear. The length of the CDR3 is 15 residues. V dropped 2 bases and J dropped 3 bases, with 13 bases sitting between them. Germline CDR1 is MNHNY and CDR2 is SVGAGI (reference sequence). CDR3 sequence reads: CASSYPSRGDTEAFF. In DNA, the CDR3 is TGTGCCAGCAGTTACCCGTCGCGCGGCGACACTGAAGCTTTCTTT.

The chain links TRBV28 to TRBJ2-3; 16 nucleotides line up with TRBD2. This CDR3 has 17 residues. Trimming cost V 8 bases and J 5 bases; bases outside gene matches: 10. The germline V gene has CDR1 MDHEN and CDR2 SYDVKM. The CDR3 DNA follows: TGTGCCAGCTTTCCGGGACTAGCGGGGGGGCGTGGAGATACGCAGTATTTT. It is translated as CASFPGLAGGRGDTQYF.

V gene TRBV7-8 combines with J gene TRBJ2-3; 12 positions agree with TRBD2. The CDR3 loop spans 15 amino acids. V lost 3 bases, J lost 4 bases, and 2 bases stayed unmatched. From germline, CDR1 is SGHVS and CDR2 FQNEAQ. CDR3 loop: CASSFASGGADTQYF. The DNA for the CDR3 is TGTGCCAGCAGCTTCGCTAGCGGGGGGGCAGATACGCAGTATTTT.

Of note for this clone: This sample includes further DNA sequences coding for the same CDR3. The V gene is TRBV2, the J gene TRBJ2-2; tentative D call: TRBD1 (5 bases). V shed 0 bases and J shed 5 bases, with 7 bases lying between them. Germline-derived CDR1 and CDR2 are SNHLY and FYNNEI. The CDR3 runs to 14 residues. CDR3 sequence: CASSEARATGELFF. The CDR3 DNA is TGTGCCAGCAGTGAAGCCAGGGCTACCGGGGAGCTGTTTTTT.

The rearrangement joins TRBV10-3 to TRBJ2-5; D unclear. Germline V lookup: CDR1 ENHRY, CDR2 SYGVKD. CDR3 length: 14 residues. V was clipped by 0 bases and J by 4 bases, with 9 bases between them. The CDR3 nucleotides read TGTGCCATCAGTGAGTCAGACATGACAGAGACCCAGTACTTC. Translation gives CAISESDMTETQYF.

This clone occurred once. The rearrangement joins TRBV5-1 to TRBJ2-2, with TRBD1 matching 7 bases. CDR1 is SGHRS and CDR2 is YFSETQ in the germline V gene. V was pared by 3 bases and J by 2 bases, with 7 bases of the junction left unmatched. There are 16 residues in the CDR3. CDR3 loop: CASSSRQGSNTGELFF. CDR3 bases: TGCGCCAGCAGCTCCCGACAGGGAAGTAACACCGGGGAGCTGTTTTTT.

The rearrangement joins TRBV5-4 to TRBJ1-1; TRBD1 agrees at 7 bases. The germline V gene has CDR1 SGHNT and CDR2 YYREEE (reference sequence). The CDR3 has 13 amino acids. V was pared by 10 bases and J by 2 bases, with 8 bases of the junction left unmatched. The CDR3 sequence is CAVVNRGNTEAFF. DNA of the CDR3: TGTGCCGTAGTAAACAGGGGAAACACTGAAGCTTTCTTT.

This chain links TRBV6-4 with TRBJ2-3; tentative D call: TRBD1 (5 bases). Germline V gene data show CDR1 as MRHNA and CDR2 as SNTAGT. This CDR3 has 13 amino acids. V was trimmed by 6 bases and J by 5 bases, leaving 12 bases between them. This CDR3 reads CASSVDRGDTQYF. In nucleotides, the CDR3 is TGTGCCAGCAGCGTCGACAGAGGAGATACGCAGTATTTT.

The chain recombines TRBV19 with TRBJ1-3; possibly TRBD1 for D (6 bases). CDR1 LNHDA and CDR2 SQIVND come from the germline V gene (reference sequence). V dropped 3 bases and J dropped 2 bases, with 11 bases sitting between them. This CDR3 has 15 residues. In DNA, the CDR3 is TGTGCCAGTAGTATGGGACACGGGCCTGGAAACACCATATATTTT. It codes for CASSMGHGPGNTIYF.

The rearrangement joins TRBV27 to TRBJ1-1, with 7 bases aligning to TRBD1. The CDR3 spans 15 residues. Germline-derived CDR1 and CDR2 are MNHEY and SMNVEV (reference sequence). V lost 5 bases, J lost 1 base, and 7 bases stayed unmatched. As DNA, the CDR3 is TGTGCCAGCAGTCCCCGACAGGGCGGGAACACTGAAGCTTTCTTT. Translation: CASSPRQGGNTEAFF.

Written as DNA, the CDR3 is TGCGCCAGCAGCCAAGATTCCGGACAGGGGGGAAACACCATATATTTT. Translation gives CASSQDSGQGGNTIYF. This chain joins TRBV4-1 and TRBJ1-3, with 9 bases identical to TRBD1. Germline-derived CDR1 and CDR2 are MGHRA and YSYEKL. This CDR3 region has 16 residues. J was trimmed by 4 bases and V by 0 bases; bases with no gene match: 4.

The chain links TRBV5-1 to TRBJ1-1, with D tentatively TRBD1 (6 bases). V gave up 9 bases and J gave up 4 bases, with 22 bases separating them. Germline assignment: CDR1 SGHRS and CDR2 YFSETQ. The CDR3 consists of 15 residues. CDR3 residues: CATSTGGPEGTEAFF. In DNA form, the CDR3 reads TGCGCCACCTCGACCGGGGGGCCGGAGGGCACTGAAGCTTTCTTT.